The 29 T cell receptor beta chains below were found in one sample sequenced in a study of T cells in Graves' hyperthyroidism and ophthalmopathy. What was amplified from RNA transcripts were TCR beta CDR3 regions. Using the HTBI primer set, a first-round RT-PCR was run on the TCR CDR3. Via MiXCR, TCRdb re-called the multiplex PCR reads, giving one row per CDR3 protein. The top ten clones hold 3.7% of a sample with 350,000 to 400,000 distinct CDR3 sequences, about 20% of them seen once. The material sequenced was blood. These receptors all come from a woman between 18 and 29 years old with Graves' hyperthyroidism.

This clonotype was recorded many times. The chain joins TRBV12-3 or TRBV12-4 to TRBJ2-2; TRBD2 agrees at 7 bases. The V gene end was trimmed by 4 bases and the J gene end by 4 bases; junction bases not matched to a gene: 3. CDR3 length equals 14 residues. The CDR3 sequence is CASSWREGTGELFF. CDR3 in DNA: TGTGCCAGCAGTTGGAGGGAGGGCACCGGGGAGCTGTTTTTT.

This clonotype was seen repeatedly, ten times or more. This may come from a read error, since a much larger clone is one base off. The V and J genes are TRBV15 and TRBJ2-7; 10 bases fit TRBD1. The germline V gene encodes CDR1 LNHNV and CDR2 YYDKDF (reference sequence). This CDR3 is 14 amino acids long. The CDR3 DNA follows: TGTGCCACCAAACCCGGGACAGGGGCCTACGAGCAGTGCTTC. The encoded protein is CATKPGTGAYEQCF.

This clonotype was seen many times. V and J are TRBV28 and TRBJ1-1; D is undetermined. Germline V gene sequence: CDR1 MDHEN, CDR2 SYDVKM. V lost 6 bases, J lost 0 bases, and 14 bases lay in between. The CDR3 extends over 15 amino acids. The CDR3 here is CASRSAPGMNTEAFF. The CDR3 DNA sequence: TGTGCCAGCAGAAGTGCCCCAGGAATGAACACTGAAGCTTTCTTT. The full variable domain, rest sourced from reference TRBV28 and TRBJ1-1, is DVKVTQSSRYLVKRTGEKVFLECVQDMDHENMFWYRQDPGLGLRLIYFSYDVKMKEKGDIPEGYSVSREKKERFSLILESASTNQTSMYLCASRSAPGMNTEAFFGQGTRLTVV.

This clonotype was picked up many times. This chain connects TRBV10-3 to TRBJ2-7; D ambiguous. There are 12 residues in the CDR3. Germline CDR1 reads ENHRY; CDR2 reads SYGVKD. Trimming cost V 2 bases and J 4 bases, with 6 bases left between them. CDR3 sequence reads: CAISETEYEQYF. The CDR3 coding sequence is TGTGCCATCAGTGAGACAGAATACGAGCAGTACTTC.

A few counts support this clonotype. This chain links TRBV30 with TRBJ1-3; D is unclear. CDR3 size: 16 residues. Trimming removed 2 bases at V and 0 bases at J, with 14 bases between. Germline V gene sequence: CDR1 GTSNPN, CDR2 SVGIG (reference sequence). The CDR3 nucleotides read TGTGCCTGGAGTCTCTCCCGACTGATCTCTGGAAACACCATATATTTT. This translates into CAWSLSRLISGNTIYF.

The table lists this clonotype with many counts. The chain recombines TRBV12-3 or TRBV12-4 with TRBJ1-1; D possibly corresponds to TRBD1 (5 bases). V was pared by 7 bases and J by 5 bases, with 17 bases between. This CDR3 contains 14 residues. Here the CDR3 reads CASTQQGAATEAFF. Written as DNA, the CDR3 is TGTGCCAGCACCCAACAAGGGGCCGCGACTGAAGCTTTCTTT.

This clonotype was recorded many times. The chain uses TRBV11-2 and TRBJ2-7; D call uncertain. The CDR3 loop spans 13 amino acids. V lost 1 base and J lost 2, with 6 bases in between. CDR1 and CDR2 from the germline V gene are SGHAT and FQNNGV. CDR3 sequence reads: CASSLASTYEQYF. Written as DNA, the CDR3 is TGTGCCAGCAGCTTAGCCTCCACCTACGAGCAGTACTTC.

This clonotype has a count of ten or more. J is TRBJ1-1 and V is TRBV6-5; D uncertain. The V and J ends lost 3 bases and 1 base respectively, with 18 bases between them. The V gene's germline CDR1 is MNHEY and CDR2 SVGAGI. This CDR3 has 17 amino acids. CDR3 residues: CASSYLEVGITNTEAFF. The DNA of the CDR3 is TGTGCCAGCAGTTATCTTGAAGTAGGGATTACGAACACTGAAGCTTTCTTT.

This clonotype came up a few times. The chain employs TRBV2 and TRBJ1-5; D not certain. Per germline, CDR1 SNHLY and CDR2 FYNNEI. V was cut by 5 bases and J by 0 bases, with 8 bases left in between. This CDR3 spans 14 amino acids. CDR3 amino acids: CASSSVDSNQPQHF. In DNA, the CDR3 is TGTGCCAGCAGTTCCGTGGATAGCAATCAGCCCCAGCATTTT.

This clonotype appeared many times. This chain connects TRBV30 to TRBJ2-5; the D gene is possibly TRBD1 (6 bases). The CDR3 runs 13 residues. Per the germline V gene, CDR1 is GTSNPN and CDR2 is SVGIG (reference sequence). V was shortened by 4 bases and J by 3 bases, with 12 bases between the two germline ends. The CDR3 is CAWIPRGKETQYF. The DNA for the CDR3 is TGTGCCTGGATCCCCAGGGGAAAAGAGACCCAGTACTTC.

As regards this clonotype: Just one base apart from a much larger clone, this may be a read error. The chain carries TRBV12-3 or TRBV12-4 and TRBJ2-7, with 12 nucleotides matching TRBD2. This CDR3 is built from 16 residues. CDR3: CASSFGLAGPFLEQHF. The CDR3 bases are TGTGCCAGCAGTTTCGGACTAGCGGGGCCTTTTTTAGAGCAGCACTTC.

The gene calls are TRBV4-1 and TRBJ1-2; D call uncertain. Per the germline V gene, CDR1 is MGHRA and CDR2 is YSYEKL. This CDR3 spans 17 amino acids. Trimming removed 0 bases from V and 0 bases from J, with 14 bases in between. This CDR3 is CASSQDRDTEANYGYTF. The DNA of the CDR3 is TGCGCCAGCAGCCAAGACAGAGATACAGAAGCTAACTATGGCTACACCTTC.

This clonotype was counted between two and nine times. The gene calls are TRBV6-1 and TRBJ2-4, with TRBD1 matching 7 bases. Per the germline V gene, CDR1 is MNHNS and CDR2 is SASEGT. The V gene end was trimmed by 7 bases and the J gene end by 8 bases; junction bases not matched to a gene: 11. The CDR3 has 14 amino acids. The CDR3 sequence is CASKPPGQSDIQYF. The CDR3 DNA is TGTGCCAGCAAACCTCCGGGACAGAGCGACATTCAGTACTTC.

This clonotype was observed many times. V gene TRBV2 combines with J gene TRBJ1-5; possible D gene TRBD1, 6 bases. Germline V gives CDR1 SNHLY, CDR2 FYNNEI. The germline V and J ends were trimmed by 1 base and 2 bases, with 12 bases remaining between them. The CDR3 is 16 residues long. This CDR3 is CASSEGGLWGNQPQHF. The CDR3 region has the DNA TGTGCCAGCAGTGAAGGGGGGCTTTGGGGCAATCAGCCCCAGCATTTT. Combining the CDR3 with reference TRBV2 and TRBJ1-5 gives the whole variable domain EPEVTQTPSHQVTQMGQEVILRCVPISNHLYFYWYRQILGQKVEFLVSFYNNEISEKSEIFDDQFSVERPDGSNFTLKIRSTKLEDSAMYFCASSEGGLWGNQPQHFGDGTRLSIL.

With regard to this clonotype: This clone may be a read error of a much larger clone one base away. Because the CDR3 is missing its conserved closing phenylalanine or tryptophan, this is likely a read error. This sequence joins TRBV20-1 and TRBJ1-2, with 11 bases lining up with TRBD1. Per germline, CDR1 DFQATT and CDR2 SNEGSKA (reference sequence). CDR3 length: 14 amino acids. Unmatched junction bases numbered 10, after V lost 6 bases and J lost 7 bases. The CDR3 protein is CSAGTGGILTGYTV. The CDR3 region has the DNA TGCAGTGCGGGGACAGGGGGTATATTGACTGGCTACACCGTC.

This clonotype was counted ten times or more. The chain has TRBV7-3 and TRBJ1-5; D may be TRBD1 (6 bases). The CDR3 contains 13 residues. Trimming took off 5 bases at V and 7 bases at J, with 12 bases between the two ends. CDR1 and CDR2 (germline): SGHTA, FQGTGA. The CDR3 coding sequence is TGTGCCAGCAGCCTTGTACAGGGCCAGCCCCAGCATTTT. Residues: CASSLVQGQPQHF.

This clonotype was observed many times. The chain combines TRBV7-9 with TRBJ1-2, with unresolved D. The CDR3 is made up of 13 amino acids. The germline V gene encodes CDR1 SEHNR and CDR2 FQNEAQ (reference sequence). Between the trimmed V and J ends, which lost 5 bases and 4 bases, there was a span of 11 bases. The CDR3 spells CASSPGKGYGYTF. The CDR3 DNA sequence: TGTGCCAGCAGCCCCGGTAAGGGCTATGGCTACACCTTC.

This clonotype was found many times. The DNA of the CDR3 is TGTGCTGCAGGGGGGGTCGGGGGAGAGACCCAGTACTTC. This gives the protein CAAGGVGGETQYF. The V and J genes are TRBV6-1 and TRBJ2-5, with D perhaps given as TRBD1 or TRBD2 (7 bases each). Germline-derived CDR1 and CDR2 are MNHNS and SASEGT. The CDR3 is made up of 13 amino acids.

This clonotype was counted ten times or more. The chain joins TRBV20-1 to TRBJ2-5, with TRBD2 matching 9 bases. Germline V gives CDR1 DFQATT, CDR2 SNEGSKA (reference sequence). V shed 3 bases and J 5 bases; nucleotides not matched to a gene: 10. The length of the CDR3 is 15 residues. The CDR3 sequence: CSASELAGEGETQYF. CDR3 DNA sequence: TGCAGTGCTAGCGAATTAGCGGGGGAGGGTGAGACCCAGTACTTC.

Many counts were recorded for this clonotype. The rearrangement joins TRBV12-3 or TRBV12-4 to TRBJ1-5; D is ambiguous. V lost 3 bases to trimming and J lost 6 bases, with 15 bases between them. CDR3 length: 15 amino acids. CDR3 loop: CASSLGLAESQPQHF. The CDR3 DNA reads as TGTGCCAGCAGTTTGGGTCTTGCCGAAAGTCAGCCCCAGCATTTT.

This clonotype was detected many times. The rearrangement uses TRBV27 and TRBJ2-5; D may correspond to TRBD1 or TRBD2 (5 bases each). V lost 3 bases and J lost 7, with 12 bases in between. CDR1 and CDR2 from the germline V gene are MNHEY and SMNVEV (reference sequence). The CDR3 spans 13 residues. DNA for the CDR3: TGTGCCAGCAGTTTCGGGGCGGATGGGACCCAGTACTTC. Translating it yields CASSFGADGTQYF.

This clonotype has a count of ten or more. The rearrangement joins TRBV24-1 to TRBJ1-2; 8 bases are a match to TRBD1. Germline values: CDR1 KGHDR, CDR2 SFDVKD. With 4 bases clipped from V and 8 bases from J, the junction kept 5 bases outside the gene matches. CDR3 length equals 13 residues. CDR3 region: CATSDPGQGGYTF. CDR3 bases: TGTGCCACCAGTGACCCCGGACAGGGCGGCTACACCTTC.

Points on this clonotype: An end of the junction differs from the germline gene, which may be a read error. DNA of the CDR3: TGCGCCAGCAGTGAGGGCAGGGGAGGATACGAGCAGTGCTTC. It encodes CASSEGRGGYEQCF. The genes are TRBV10-2 and TRBJ2-7; D tentatively fits TRBD1 or TRBD2 (6 bases each). The CDR3 spans 14 residues. Germline CDR1 and CDR2: WSHSY and SAAADI.

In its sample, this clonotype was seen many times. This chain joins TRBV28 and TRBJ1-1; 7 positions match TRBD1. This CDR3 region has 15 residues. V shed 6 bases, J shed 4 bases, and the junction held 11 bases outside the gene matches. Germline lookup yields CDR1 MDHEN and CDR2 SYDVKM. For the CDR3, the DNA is TGTGCCAGCAGGGGCGAGGGACAGTTCAGCACTGAAGCTTTCTTT. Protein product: CASRGEGQFSTEAFF.

This CDR3 is CASSDRGGNSNQPQHF. CDR3 coding DNA: TGTGCCAGCAGTGACAGGGGCGGGAATAGCAATCAGCCCCAGCATTTT. This chain joins TRBV2 and TRBJ1-5; perhaps TRBD1 as D (6 bases). CDR3 length equals 16 residues. Germline lookup yields CDR1 SNHLY and CDR2 FYNNEI. The V end was cut by 3 bases, the J end by 0 bases, with 12 bases between. The variable domain in full, completed from reference TRBV2 and TRBJ1-5, reads EPEVTQTPSHQVTQMGQEVILRCVPISNHLYFYWYRQILGQKVEFLVSFYNNEISEKSEIFDDQFSVERPDGSNFTLKIRSTKLEDSAMYFCASSDRGGNSNQPQHFGDGTRLSIL.

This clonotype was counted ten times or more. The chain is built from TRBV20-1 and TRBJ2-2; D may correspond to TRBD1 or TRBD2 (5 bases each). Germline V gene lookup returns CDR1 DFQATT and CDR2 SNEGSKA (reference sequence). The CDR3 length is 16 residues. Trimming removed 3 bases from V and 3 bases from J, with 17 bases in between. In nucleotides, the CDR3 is TGCAGTGCTAGCATAGAGGGGCTTAAACACACCGGGGAGCTGTTTTTT. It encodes CSASIEGLKHTGELFF.

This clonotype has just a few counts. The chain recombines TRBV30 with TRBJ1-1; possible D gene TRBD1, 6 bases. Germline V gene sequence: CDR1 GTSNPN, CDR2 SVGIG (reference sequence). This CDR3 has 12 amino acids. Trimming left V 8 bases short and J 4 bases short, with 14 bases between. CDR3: CARMRGGTEAFF. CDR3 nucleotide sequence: TGTGCCCGGATGAGGGGGGGCACTGAAGCTTTCTTT.

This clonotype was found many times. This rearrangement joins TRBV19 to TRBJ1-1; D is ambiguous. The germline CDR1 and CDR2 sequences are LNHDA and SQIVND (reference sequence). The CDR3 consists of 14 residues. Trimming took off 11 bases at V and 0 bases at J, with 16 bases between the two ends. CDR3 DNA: TGTGCCTCTGGACCTACCCTCATGAACACTGAAGCTTTCTTT. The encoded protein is CASGPTLMNTEAFF.

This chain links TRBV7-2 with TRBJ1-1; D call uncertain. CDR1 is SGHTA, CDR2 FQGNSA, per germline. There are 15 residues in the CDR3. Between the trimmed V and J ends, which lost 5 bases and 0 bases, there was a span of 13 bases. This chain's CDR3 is CASSMYSTMNTEAFF. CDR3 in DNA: TGTGCCAGCAGCATGTACAGTACCATGAACACTGAAGCTTTCTTT.